These T cell receptor beta chains were read from a single sample in a study of blood T cell repertoires in COVID-19. TCRdb keeps only in-frame clones here, not all; method: immunoSEQ multiplex PCR. Altogether fewer than 250,000 clones are present, about 88% being singletons, with the ten largest covering more than 2.5%. Sequences were obtained from peripheral blood. Every receptor here comes from a man aged 60 to 75 with acute or convalescent COVID-19. Both conserved end residues are part of each CDR3. Each record gives: clone size, J gene, D gene, V gene, CDR3 DNA, CDR3 protein. The D gene is left open where the match is weak. The size entry is marked missing in some rows and otherwise reads once, few, many or a size class.

.	TRBJ2-3	.	TRBV7-3	TGTGCCAGCAGCTTATATCTTCGGACAGAGACAGATACGCAGTATTTT	CASSLYLRTETDTQYF
few	TRBJ1-5	.	TRBV6-2/TRBV6-3	TGTGCCAGCAGCGCCGCGTGGGGCCCCCAGCATTTT	CASSAAWGPQHF
once	TRBJ1-3	TRBD1	TRBV28	TGTGCCAGCAGTTCGTGGGACAGCGGAAACACCATATATTTT	CASSSWDSGNTIYF
.	TRBJ2-7	.	TRBV6-1	TGTGCCAGCAGTGAAGCTTCGACAGAACAGTACTTC	CASSEASTEQYF
.	TRBJ1-2	TRBD1	TRBV5-1	TGCGCCAGCAGCTTGGCCAGGGGGTCCCATGGCTACACCTTC	CASSLARGSHGYTF
.	TRBJ1-5	TRBD1	TRBV19	TGTGCCAGTAGTATGGGGCAGGGGGCGCGGGGCAATCAGCCCCAGCATTTT	CASSMGQGARGNQPQHF
.	TRBJ2-7	TRBD1	TRBV27	TGTGCCAGCAGTTTGGGACAGGGGCAGGTGGAGTACTTC	CASSLGQGQVEYF
once	TRBJ1-5	TRBD1	TRBV19	TGTGCCAGTACCGGGACAGGGGGCAATATGGGCAATCAGCCCCAGCATTTT	CASTGTGGNMGNQPQHF
.	TRBJ2-5	TRBD1	TRBV19	TGTGCCAGTAGCCGGGACAGAGGCGAGACCCAGTACTTC	CASSRDRGETQYF
.	TRBJ1-4	TRBD1	TRBV7-9	TGTGCCAGCAGCTTTCCGGGACAGGGCCCTACTAATGAAAAACTGTTTTTT	CASSFPGQGPTNEKLFF
.	TRBJ2-3	TRBD2	TRBV7-2	TGTGCCAGCAGCCCGGGACTACCTAGCACAGATACGCAGTATTTT	CASSPGLPSTDTQYF
.	TRBJ2-7	.	TRBV10-2	TGCGGTACTTTGGGAGCATACGAGCAGTACTTC	CGTLGAYEQYF
once	TRBJ2-1	.	TRBV19	TGTGCCAGTAGTCCTTTAATCAGGGCCGAGGACAATGAGCAGTTCTTC	CASSPLIRAEDNEQFF
.	TRBJ2-7	.	TRBV7-2	TGTGCCAGCAGCCGGAGGGCGGGGTCGGGCGAGCAGTACTTC	CASSRRAGSGEQYF
.	TRBJ1-2	TRBD1	TRBV6-5	TGTGCCAGCGGTTCAGGGGGAGAGGGCTACACCTTC	CASGSGGEGYTF
.	TRBJ1-1	.	TRBV6-5	TGTGCCAGCAGTTCCGGGGGCACTGAAGCTTTCTTT	CASSSGGTEAFF
.	TRBJ1-1	.	TRBV7-3	TGTGCCAGCAGCTTATCGCAGGGGTCGAACACTGAAGCTTTCTTT	CASSLSQGSNTEAFF
.	TRBJ1-1	.	TRBV12-3/TRBV12-4	TGTGCCACAGAGGGGGAGAACACTGAAGCTTTCTTT	CATEGENTEAFF
.	TRBJ1-2	TRBD1	TRBV3-1/TRBV3-2	TGTGCCAGCACAGCCGGGACAGGGGGGTATGGCTACACCTTC	CASTAGTGGYGYTF
.	TRBJ1-2	.	TRBV28	TGTGCCAGCAGTTTATTGGGGGGGCGGACTTCTAACTATGGCTACACCTTC	CASSLLGGRTSNYGYTF
once	TRBJ2-7	.	TRBV15	TGTGCCACCAGCAGAGATTTTGAGACAGCAACCTACGAGCAGTACTTC	CATSRDFETATYEQYF
.	TRBJ2-3	.	TRBV5-6	TGTGCCAGCAGCCCGGCACAGCGGTTTAATACGCAGTATTTT	CASSPAQRFNTQYF
.	TRBJ2-7	.	TRBV5-1	TGCGCCAGCAGCTTGTGGTCAGGGGGGCTAGAGCCCGAGCAGTACTTC	CASSLWSGGLEPEQYF
.	TRBJ2-3	.	TRBV11-2	TGTGCCAGCAGCTCCCGCAGGGCAGATACGCAGTATTTT	CASSSRRADTQYF
once	TRBJ1-3	.	TRBV11-3	TGTGCCAGCAGCTCGACAGGACCTGGAAACACCATATATTTT	CASSSTGPGNTIYF
.	TRBJ2-5	TRBD2	TRBV2	TGTGCCACCCTGCGGGAGGGAGAGACCCAGTACTTC	CATLREGETQYF
.	TRBJ1-5	.	TRBV6-5	TGTGCCAGCTACCCTTCGACAGGCCAGCCCCAGCATTTT	CASYPSTGQPQHF
few	TRBJ1-5	TRBD1	TRBV19	TGTGCCAGTAACCCCACAGGGGCCGCCGGGGGGCCCCAGCATTTT	CASNPTGAAGGPQHF
.	TRBJ2-3	TRBD1	TRBV25-1	TGTGCCAGCAGTTCTACAGGGGGCAGGACAGATACGCAGTATTTT	CASSSTGGRTDTQYF
.	TRBJ2-7	.	TRBV9	TGTGCCAGCAGCGTAGAGGGAGGGGGCTCCTACGAGCAGTACTTC	CASSVEGGGSYEQYF
.	TRBJ2-5	.	TRBV27	TGTGCCAGCAGTTTAAAGGGGAAAGAGACCCAGTACTTC	CASSLKGKETQYF
.	TRBJ1-4	TRBD1	TRBV6-6	TGTGCCAGCAGTTCTCCGGGACAGGGAGCCGAAAAACTGTTTTTT	CASSSPGQGAEKLFF
.	TRBJ2-2	TRBD1	TRBV14	TGTGCCAGCAGCCAAGATCAGACAGGGCTAAACACCGGGGAGCTGTTTTTT	CASSQDQTGLNTGELFF
once	TRBJ2-7	TRBD2	TRBV7-2	TGTGCCAGCAGGGGGGGGAGCCACGAGCAGTACTTC	CASRGGSHEQYF
.	TRBJ1-1	.	TRBV6-5	TGTGCCAGCAGTTACTCGACGGGATATGAAGCTTTCTTT	CASSYSTGYEAFF
.	TRBJ2-1	TRBD2	TRBV19	TGTGCCAGTAGTCAAGGACTAGTCTTGACAAGGAATGAGCAGTTCTTC	CASSQGLVLTRNEQFF
.	TRBJ2-7	TRBD1	TRBV7-8	TGTGCCAGCAGCTTAGACAGGGGCCACGAGCAGTACTTC	CASSLDRGHEQYF
.	TRBJ1-2	.	TRBV6-5	TGTGCCAGCAGTTACTCGGCGGGTATAGCCTATGGCTACACCTTC	CASSYSAGIAYGYTF
.	TRBJ2-7	.	TRBV25-1	TGTGCCAGCAGTGAAGGGAGACAGGCAAACTACGAGCAGTACTTC	CASSEGRQANYEQYF
few	TRBJ2-7	.	TRBV4-2	TGTGCCAGCAGCCAAGACCAGGGGGGGCAGTACTTC	CASSQDQGGQYF
.	TRBJ2-3	TRBD2	TRBV10-2	TGCGCCAGCGGTCGACTAGCGGGAACAGATACGCAGTATTTT	CASGRLAGTDTQYF
.	TRBJ1-4	TRBD1	TRBV6-1	TGTGCCAGCAGTGAACCAGGGGGGCGGGAAAAACTGTTTTTT	CASSEPGGREKLFF
.	TRBJ2-1	.	TRBV2	TGTGCCAGCAGTGTTAACAGGGAAACCTACAATGAGCAGTTCTTC	CASSVNRETYNEQFF
.	TRBJ1-1	.	TRBV4-1	TGCGCCAGCAGCCAAGATGGGAGGCCGAACACTGAAGCTTTCTTT	CASSQDGRPNTEAFF
.	TRBJ1-1	.	TRBV21-1	TGTGCCAGCAGCAAAGAATCTAGGGGCGGCACTGAAGCTTTCTTT	CASSKESRGGTEAFF
.	TRBJ2-5	.	TRBV2	TGTGCCAGCAGTGACCTTACTAGAGTAGCGGAGACCCAGTACTTC	CASSDLTRVAETQYF
.	TRBJ2-3	TRBD2	TRBV18	TGTGCCAGCTCGCAAAGGACTAGCGGGGGGACCACAGATACGCAGTATTTT	CASSQRTSGGTTDTQYF
.	TRBJ1-1	TRBD1	TRBV10-1	TGCGCCAGCAGTGAGTCCTGGGACAGGGAGGGCACTGAAGCTTTCTTT	CASSESWDREGTEAFF
.	TRBJ2-1	TRBD1	TRBV19	TGTGCCAGTAGTATAGGGGGACAGGGCTACAATGAGCAGTTCTTC	CASSIGGQGYNEQFF